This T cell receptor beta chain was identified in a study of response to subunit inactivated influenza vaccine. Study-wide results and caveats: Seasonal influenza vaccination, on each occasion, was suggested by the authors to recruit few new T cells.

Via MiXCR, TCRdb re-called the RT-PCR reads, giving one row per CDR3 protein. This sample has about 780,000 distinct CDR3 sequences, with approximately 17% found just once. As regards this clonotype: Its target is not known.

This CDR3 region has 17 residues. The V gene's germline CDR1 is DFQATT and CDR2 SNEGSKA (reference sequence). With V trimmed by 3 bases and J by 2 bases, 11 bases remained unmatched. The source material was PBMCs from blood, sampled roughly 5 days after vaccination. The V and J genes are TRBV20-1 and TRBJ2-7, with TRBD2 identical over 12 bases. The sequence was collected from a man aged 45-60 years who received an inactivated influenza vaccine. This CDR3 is CSASSLRTSGVAYEQYF. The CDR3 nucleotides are TGCAGTGCTAGCTCACTCCGGACTAGCGGGGTTGCCTACGAGCAGTACTTC.